The rows below give T cell receptor beta chains drawn from one sample of a study of shared clonotypes between healthy human individuals. Clones were sequenced by immunoSEQ multiplex PCR, and TCRdb holds only the in-frame ones, with some missing. This sample has nearly 1 million clones, with 76% found just once. Specimen: memory CD4+ T cells sorted from blood. All receptors come from a man in his late teens or twenties in good health. Both conserved end residues are part of each CDR3.

J gene | V gene | CDR3 protein
TRBJ2-7 | TRBV5-1 | CASNPGGPEQYF
TRBJ1-1 | TRBV7-3 | CASSLRGSTEAFF
TRBJ2-5 | TRBV7-6 | CASSRFPSGRDQETQYF
TRBJ1-6 | TRBV10-3 | CAISEGQSNSPLHF
TRBJ1-1 | TRBV4-2 | CASSPRQGTMNTEAFF
TRBJ2-5 | TRBV2 | CASSVNRQETQYF
TRBJ2-7 | TRBV27 | CASSSPGTLPVEQYF
TRBJ2-7 | TRBV11-2 | CASSLAAYEQYF
TRBJ2-7 | TRBV6-5 | CATTTRTGNEQYF
TRBJ1-1 | TRBV6-5 | CASREQGPNTEAFF
TRBJ2-1 | TRBV7-2 | CASSFPTSGTNEQFF
TRBJ2-3 | TRBV30 | CAWSVLEATQYF
TRBJ2-7 | TRBV21-1 | CANPGTGGYEQYF
TRBJ2-5 | TRBV7-6 | CASSLRVRGSQETQYF
TRBJ1-6 | TRBV28 | CASVAADSPLHF
TRBJ2-1 | TRBV10-3 | CAISPRGGEQFF
TRBJ2-5 | TRBV2 | CASSERAVQETQYF
TRBJ1-5 | TRBV2 | CASSKDRETPQHF
TRBJ2-3 | TRBV18 | CASSPPGLAGGDTQYF
TRBJ1-3 | TRBV28 | CASSDRGTGGSGNTIYF
TRBJ2-7 | TRBV30 | CAWSVGLNSYEQYF
TRBJ2-2 | TRBV7-9 | CASSSRGPGELFF
TRBJ1-3 | TRBV28 | CASSGGGLLSGNTIYF
TRBJ2-2 | TRBV7-2 | CASSLYFPLGGELFF
TRBJ1-4 | TRBV11-2 | CASSARVGEKLFF
TRBJ2-7 | TRBV5-4 | CASSPPSSGGGREQYF
TRBJ2-5 | TRBV13 | CASSLVGRTGIGETQYF
TRBJ1-5 | TRBV2 | CAKGTRGQPQHF
TRBJ2-7 | TRBV5-1 | CASSRDRATYF
TRBJ1-1 | TRBV28 | CASSPGDVGTEAFF
TRBJ2-1 | TRBV5-1 | CASSLTAGALGNEQFF
TRBJ1-3 | TRBV5-4 | CASSLDYSGQGTGNTIYF
TRBJ2-5 | TRBV7-6 | CASKASQETQYF
TRBJ2-3 | TRBV5-1 | CASSFSAGSDTQYF
TRBJ2-7 | TRBV6-1 | CASSVQGAYEQYF
TRBJ2-1 | TRBV7-2 | CASSLNPRNEQFF
TRBJ2-1 | TRBV18 | CASSPLQGIKTYNEQFF
TRBJ2-7 | TRBV9 | CASSVGSGTFYEQYF
TRBJ1-5 | TRBV19 | CASTQVGMGQPQHF
TRBJ2-7 | TRBV10-1 | CASSHPGTGVYEQYF
TRBJ1-4 | TRBV5-6 | CASSLGVEARVEKLFF
TRBJ2-7 | TRBV27 | CASSSRQTGNYEQYF
TRBJ1-5 | TRBV18 | CASRYAERQPQHF
TRBJ1-4 | TRBV11-2 | CASSLGQYNEKLFF
TRBJ2-5 | TRBV25-1 | CASSPPVGGQETQYF
TRBJ1-2 | TRBV28 | CASSRGYGYTF
TRBJ2-2 | TRBV5-1 | CASGSTGTNTGELFF
TRBJ2-2 | TRBV18 | CASSPPAGRTGELFF
TRBJ1-4 | TRBV25-1 | CASSLGEKLFF
TRBJ1-5 | TRBV7-9 | CASSLGTGFNQPQHF
TRBJ1-5 | TRBV12-5 | CASGLTGFQPQHF
TRBJ2-7 | TRBV6-1 | CASSEEGRFPYEQYF
TRBJ2-3 | TRBV6-1 | CASSKTYTDTQYF